This TCR beta chain was found in a study of shared clonotypes between healthy human individuals. Overall study context: A donor's plate count was three for CD4 naive and three for CD4 memory; CD8 naive had two and CD8 memory one. Study results and caveats: It was anticipated that sequencing depth would influence how many clonotypes donors shared. Shared clonotypes: about 5.3% naive CD4, around 3.5% naive CD8, about 2.4% memory CD4, more than 0.3% memory CD8. Relative to memory subsets, naive subsets generally showed larger estimated richness.

Profiling relied on immunoSEQ multiplex PCR, and the TCRdb table lists in-frame clones only, not all of them. The top ten clones hold 0.45% of a sample with some 1.5 million clones, 95% to 99% of them seen once. With respect to this clone: Its antigen remains unknown.

This CDR3 is 17 amino acids long. V dropped 6 bases and J dropped 1 base, with 22 bases sitting between them. Looked up from germline, CDR1 is SGHTA and CDR2 is FQGNSA. Sequencing was done on a sample of naive CD4+ T cells sorted from blood. Subset: CD45RA+ positively selected. The TCR originated in a man aged 25-45 years in good health. The gene calls are TRBV7-2 and TRBJ2-7; TRBD2 is a possible D gene (7 bases). CDR3: CASRSSIGGGPSYEQYF. For the CDR3, the DNA is TGTGCCAGCAGATCCTCAATAGGGGGAGGGCCGTCCTACGAGCAGTACTTC.